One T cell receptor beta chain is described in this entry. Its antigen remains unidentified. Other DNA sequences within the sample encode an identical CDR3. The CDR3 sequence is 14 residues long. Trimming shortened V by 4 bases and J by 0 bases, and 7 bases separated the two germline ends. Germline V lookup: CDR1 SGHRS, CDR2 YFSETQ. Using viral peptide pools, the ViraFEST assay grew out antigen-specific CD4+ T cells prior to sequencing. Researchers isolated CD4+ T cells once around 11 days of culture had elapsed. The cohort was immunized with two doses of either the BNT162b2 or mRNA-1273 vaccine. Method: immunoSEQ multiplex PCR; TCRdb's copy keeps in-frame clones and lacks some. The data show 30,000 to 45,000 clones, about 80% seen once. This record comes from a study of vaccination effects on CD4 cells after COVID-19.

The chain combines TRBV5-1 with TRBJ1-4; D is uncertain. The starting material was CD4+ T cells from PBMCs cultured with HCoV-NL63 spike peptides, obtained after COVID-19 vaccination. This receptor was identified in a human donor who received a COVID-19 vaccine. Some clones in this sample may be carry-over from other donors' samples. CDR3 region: CASSSRSTNEKLFF. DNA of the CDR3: TGCGCCAGCAGCAGCAGATCAACTAATGAAAAACTGTTTTTT.